These 6 T cell receptor beta chains were all obtained from the same sample, sequenced in a study of CD8 T cells in Susac syndrome. The authors reverse transcribed 0.5 to 1 ug RNA with random hexamers. TCRdb re-derived calls from the immunoSEQ multiplex PCR reads in MiXCR, one entry per CDR3 protein. The data contain 100,000 to 150,000 distinct CDR3 sequences, roughly 96% of them seen just once; the ten biggest clones take up roughly 0.13%. The specimen sequenced was CD4+ T cells from PBMCs. These receptors originate from a human donor in good health.

In this sample, this clonotype turned up once. This rearrangement joins TRBV30 to TRBJ2-7; D remains unclear. V was clipped by 1 base and J by 4 bases, with 14 bases between them. Germline assignment: CDR1 GTSNPN and CDR2 SVGIG (reference sequence). The CDR3 is 14 amino acids. The CDR3 nucleotides are TGTGCCTGGAGTGGGACGATCGTATGGTACGAGCAGTACTTC. Encoded protein: CAWSGTIVWYEQYF.

The rearrangement joins TRBV13 to TRBJ1-3; D not resolved. The CDR3 contains 14 residues. From germline, CDR1 is PRHDT and CDR2 FYEKMQ (reference sequence). The V gene lost 0 bases and the J gene lost 4 bases, with 7 bases spanning the gap. The CDR3 protein is CASSLGLGGNTIYF. DNA of the CDR3: TGTGCCAGCAGCTTAGGACTGGGAGGAAACACCATATATTTT.

V usage is TRBV20-1 and J usage is TRBJ2-7, with 10 positions matching TRBD2. Germline values: CDR1 DFQATT, CDR2 SNEGSKA (reference sequence). V dropped 2 bases and J dropped 5; count of bases not matched to a gene: 3. The CDR3 is 13 residues long. CDR3 bases: TGCAGTGCTAGACTAGCGGGAGTGCACGAGCAGTACTTC. Protein sequence: CSARLAGVHEQYF.

This clonotype was recorded only once. The genes are TRBV9 and TRBJ2-5; 11 bases map to TRBD2. The CDR3 length is 16 residues. CDR1 is SGDLS, CDR2 YYNGEE, per germline. The junction had 6 bases not matched to a gene; V was cut back by 0 bases and J by 5 bases. CDR3 protein: CASSVGLAGLGETQYF. The DNA for the CDR3 is TGTGCCAGCAGCGTAGGACTAGCGGGATTGGGGGAGACCCAGTACTTC. The variable domain in full, completed from reference TRBV9 and TRBJ2-5, reads DSGVTQTPKHLITATGQRVTLRCSPRSGDLSVYWYQQSLDQGLQFLIQYYNGEERAKGNILERFSAQQFPDLHSELNLSSLELGDSALYFCASSVGLAGLGETQYFGPGTRLLVL.

Here the CDR3 DNA reads TGTGCCAGCAGCCCTCCCGGGACAGGGGACAATGAGCAGTTCTTC. Its translation: CASSPPGTGDNEQFF. V is TRBV3-1 and J is TRBJ2-1; 10 bases match TRBD1. CDR1 is LGHDT and CDR2 is YNNKEL in the germline V gene (reference sequence). Trimming at V came to 4 bases and at J to 5 bases, leaving 5 bases not matched to a gene. This CDR3 contains 15 residues.

The chain has TRBV4-2 and TRBJ2-7; D call uncertain. V lost 0 bases and J 2 bases, leaving 8 bases between the germline ends. Germline CDR1 LGHNA, CDR2 YNFKEQ. The CDR3 consists of 14 residues. CDR3 residues: CASSQDRPPYEQYF. The CDR3 bases are TGTGCCAGCAGCCAAGACAGGCCTCCCTACGAGCAGTACTTC.